The clone carrying this TCR beta chain was counted a few times. This entry comes from a study of blood T cells in healthy people across ages. Primed by a sample-barcoded 5' primer and a J-beta primer mix, a second PCR proceeded for roughly 6 to 12 cycles. A template-switch adaptor that had 12 random nucleotides put a tag on each cDNA molecule. TCRdb reanalysed the 5' RACE reads using MiXCR and keeps one entry per CDR3 protein. The sample lists 1.5 million to 2 million distinct CDR3 sequences, about 50% seen once, with less than 2.5% in the top ten. The CDR3 extends over 15 amino acids. Germline CDR1 reads LGHDT; CDR2 reads YNNKEL (reference sequence). V shed 3 bases and J shed 8 bases, with 16 bases lying between them.

The sequence derives from a woman in her thirties or forties in good health. The sample taken for sequencing was blood. This chain links TRBV3-1 with TRBJ1-4; no firm D call. The CDR3 nucleotides are TGTGCCAGCAGCCAGGAGTGGAACAGTGGGGAAAAACTGTTTTTT. It is translated as CASSQEWNSGEKLFF.